The rows below give T cell receptor beta chains drawn from one sample of a study of T cells after yellow fever vaccination. MiXCR was run by TCRdb on the 5' RACE reads, yielding one entry per CDR3 protein. This table holds about 68,000 distinct CDR3 sequences, approximately 7% found once. The source material was CD8+ T cells sorted from PBMCs, sampled approximately 40 days after the first yellow fever vaccination. Source of these receptors: a man aged 18 to 30 who received the YFV17D yellow fever vaccine. CDR3s leave out the opening cysteine and the closing phenylalanine or tryptophan. Not all rows give a size; the values are once, few, many and, for expanded clones, a class.

CDR3,size,V
ASSYVHNEQF,many,TRBV6-2/TRBV6-3
ASSLSPTGLGEKLF,few,TRBV7-9
ASSYRDRNQETQY,many,TRBV6-5
ASSLSQGASEAF,many,TRBV27
ASSFRPGGNEQF,NA,TRBV11-1
ASSLGGAGYQETQY,many,TRBV7-9
ASSLKGQLALFNEQF,NA,TRBV5-5
ASRQLLFTAIRNTIY,few,TRBV3-1
ASSLVRAGGADTQY,once,TRBV5-4
ASSPFGQGRNTIY,NA,TRBV4-3
ASSPPSTPMGVGELF,many,TRBV27
ASSYFGGRSYEQY,many,TRBV5-1
ASSLVGGSSYNEQF,many,TRBV7-9
ASSLGPTITFTGELF,many,TRBV28
SADRADYNEQF,many,TRBV20-1
ASSQTSGGADTQY,NA,TRBV12-3/TRBV12-4
ASSLASHEQY,medium-sized,TRBV7-9
ASMAAGGYT,NA,TRBV19
SASGTGGRAGELF,few,TRBV20-1